The TCR beta chain described here comes from a study of blood T cell repertoires in COVID-19. Patients at the Seattle site were enrolled during active infection and followed longitudinally. TCRdb keeps only in-frame clones here, not all; method: immunoSEQ multiplex PCR. The sample shows roughly 230,000 clones, roughly 80% of them seen only once. Germline-derived CDR1 and CDR2 are LGHDT and YNNKEL (reference sequence). The length of the CDR3 is 12 residues. Between the trimmed V and J ends, which lost 8 bases and 6 bases, there was a span of 10 bases. The rearrangement uses TRBV3-1 (or the pseudogene TRBV3-2) and TRBJ2-2; possibly TRBD1 for D (5 bases). The sequencing sample was made of peripheral blood. This receptor was obtained from an elderly woman with COVID-19, enrolled during active disease. In DNA form, the CDR3 reads TGTGCCAGCTTAGGGGTTCCCGGGGAGCTGTTTTTT. It translates to CASLGVPGELFF.